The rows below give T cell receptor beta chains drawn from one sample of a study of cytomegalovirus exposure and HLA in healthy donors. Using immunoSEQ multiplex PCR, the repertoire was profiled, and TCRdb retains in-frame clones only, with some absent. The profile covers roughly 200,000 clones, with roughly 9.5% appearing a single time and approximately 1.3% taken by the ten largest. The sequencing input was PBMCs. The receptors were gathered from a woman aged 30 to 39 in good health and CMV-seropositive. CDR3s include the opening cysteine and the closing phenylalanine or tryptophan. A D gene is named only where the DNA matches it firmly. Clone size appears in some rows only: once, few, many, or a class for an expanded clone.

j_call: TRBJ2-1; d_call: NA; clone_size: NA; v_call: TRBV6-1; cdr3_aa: CASRKPARSYNEQFF; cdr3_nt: TGTGCCAGCAGGAAACCAGCGCGATCCTACAATGAGCAGTTCTTC
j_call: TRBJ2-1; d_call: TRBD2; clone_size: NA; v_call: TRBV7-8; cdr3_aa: CASSPNSGRASNEQFF; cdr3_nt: TGTGCCAGCAGCCCAAATAGCGGGAGGGCTTCCAATGAGCAGTTCTTC
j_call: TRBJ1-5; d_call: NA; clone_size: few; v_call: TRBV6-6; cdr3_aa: CASSWRGSNQPQHF; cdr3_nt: TGTGCCAGCAGTTGGCGGGGCAGCAATCAGCCCCAGCATTTT
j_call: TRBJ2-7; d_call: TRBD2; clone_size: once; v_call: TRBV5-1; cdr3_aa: CASSLGAAGLYEQYF; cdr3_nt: TGCGCCAGCAGCTTGGGGGCAGCGGGACTCTACGAGCAGTACTTC
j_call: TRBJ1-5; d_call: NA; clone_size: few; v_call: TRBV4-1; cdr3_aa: CASSQGAGDGQPQHF; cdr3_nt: TGCGCCAGCAGCCAAGGAGCGGGGGACGGTCAGCCCCAGCATTTT
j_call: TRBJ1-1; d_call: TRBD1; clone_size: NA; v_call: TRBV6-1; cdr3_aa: CASSGTGLNTEAFF; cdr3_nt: TGTGCCAGCTCCGGGACAGGGTTGAACACTGAAGCTTTCTTT
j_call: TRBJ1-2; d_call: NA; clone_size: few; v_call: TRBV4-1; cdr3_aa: CASSHITDNYGYTF; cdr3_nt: TGCGCCAGCAGCCACATTACAGATAACTATGGCTACACCTTC
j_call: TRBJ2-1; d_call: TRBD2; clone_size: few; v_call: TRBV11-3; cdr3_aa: CASSSRSGGAYNEQFF; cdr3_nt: TGTGCCAGCAGCTCCCGTAGCGGGGGGGCCTACAATGAGCAGTTCTTC
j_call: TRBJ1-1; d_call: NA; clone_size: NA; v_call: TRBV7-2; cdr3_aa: CASSIVGGNTEAFF; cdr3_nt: TGTGCCAGCTCTATCGTAGGGGGGAACACTGAAGCTTTCTTT
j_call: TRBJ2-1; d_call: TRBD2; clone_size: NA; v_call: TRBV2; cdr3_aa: CASTGEKRDLMFF; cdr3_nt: TGTGCCAGCACGGGGGAGAAGCGGGATCTAATGTTCTTC
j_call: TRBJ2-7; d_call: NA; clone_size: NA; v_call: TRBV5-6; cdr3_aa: CASSPQAGIYSYEQYF; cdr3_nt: TGTGCCAGCAGCCCACAAGCAGGGATTTACTCCTACGAGCAGTACTTC
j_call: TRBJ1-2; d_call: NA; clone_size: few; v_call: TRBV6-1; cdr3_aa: CASSALTLRNGYTF; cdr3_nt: TGTGCCAGCAGCGCGCTGACTCTAAGGAATGGCTACACCTTC
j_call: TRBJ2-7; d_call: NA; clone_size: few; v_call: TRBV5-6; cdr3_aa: CASSLGSRPSYEQYF; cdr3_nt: TGTGCCAGCAGCTTGGGGAGCCGACCGTCCTACGAGCAGTACTTC
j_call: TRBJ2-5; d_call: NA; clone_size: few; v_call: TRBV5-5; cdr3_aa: CASSLIARQETQYF; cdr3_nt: TGTGCCAGCAGCTTGATTGCCAGGCAAGAGACCCAGTACTTC
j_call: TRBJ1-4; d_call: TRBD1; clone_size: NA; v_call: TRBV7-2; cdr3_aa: CASRSRGLGSEKLFF; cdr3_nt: TGTGCCAGCAGGTCAAGGGGGCTGGGTAGTGAAAAACTGTTTTTT
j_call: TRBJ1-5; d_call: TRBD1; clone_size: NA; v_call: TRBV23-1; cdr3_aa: CAARPGQKMYSNQPQHF; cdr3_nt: TGCGCCGCCCGTCCGGGACAGAAAATGTATAGCAATCAGCCCCAGCATTTT
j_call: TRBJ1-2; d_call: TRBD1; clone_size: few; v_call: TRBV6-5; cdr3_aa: CASSFTPGQGRNGYTF; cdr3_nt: TGTGCCAGCAGTTTTACTCCGGGACAGGGGAGGAACGGCTACACCTTC
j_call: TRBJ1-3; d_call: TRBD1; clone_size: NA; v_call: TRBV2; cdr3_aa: CASSVPGQGASGNTIYF; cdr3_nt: TGTGCCAGCAGTGTACCGGGACAGGGGGCCTCTGGAAACACCATATATTTT
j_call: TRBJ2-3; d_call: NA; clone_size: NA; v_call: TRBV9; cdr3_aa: CASSVSGPSSTDTQYF; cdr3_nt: TGTGCCAGCAGCGTAAGTGGGCCCTCTAGCACAGATACGCAGTATTTT
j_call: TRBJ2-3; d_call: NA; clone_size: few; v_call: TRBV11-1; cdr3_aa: CASSFAGAKDTQYF; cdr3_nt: TGTGCCAGCAGCTTTGCAGGGGCAAAAGATACGCAGTATTTT
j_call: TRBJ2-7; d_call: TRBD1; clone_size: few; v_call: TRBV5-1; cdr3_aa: CASSAVGTGSYEQYF; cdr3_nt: TGCGCCAGCAGCGCGGTCGGGACAGGGTCTTACGAGCAGTACTTC
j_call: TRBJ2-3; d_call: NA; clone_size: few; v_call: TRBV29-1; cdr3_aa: CSVVQTDTQYF; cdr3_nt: TGCAGCGTTGTTCAGACAGATACGCAGTATTTT
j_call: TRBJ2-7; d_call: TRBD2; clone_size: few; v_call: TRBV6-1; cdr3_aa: CASSERLAGAHEQYF; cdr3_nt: TGTGCCAGCAGTGAAAGACTAGCGGGAGCCCACGAGCAGTACTTC
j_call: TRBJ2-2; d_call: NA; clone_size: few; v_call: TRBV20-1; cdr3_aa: CSARAGEKLFF; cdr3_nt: TGCAGTGCTAGAGCGGGAGAGAAGCTGTTTTTT
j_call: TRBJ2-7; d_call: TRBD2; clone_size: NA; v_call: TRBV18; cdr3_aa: CASSPPLAGSPYEQYF; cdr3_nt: TGTGCCAGCTCACCACCCTTAGCGGGGAGCCCCTACGAGCAGTACTTC
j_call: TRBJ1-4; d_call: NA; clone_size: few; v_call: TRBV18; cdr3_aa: CASSPAVSIEKLFF; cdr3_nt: TGTGCCAGCTCACCTGCGGTATCAATTGAAAAACTGTTTTTT
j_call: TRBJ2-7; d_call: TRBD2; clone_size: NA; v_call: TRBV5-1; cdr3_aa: CASSLGVQREVDEQYF; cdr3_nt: TGCGCCAGCAGCTTAGGGGTGCAGCGGGAGGTCGACGAGCAGTACTTC